Shown below are 2 T cell receptor beta chains from a single sample sequenced in a study of CD8+ T cells in alopecia areata. The authors extracted RNA and reverse transcribed it into cDNA as the sequencing template. The assay was immunoSEQ multiplex PCR, and TCRdb's table has in-frame clones only and misses some. There are 90,000 to 150,000 clones in the sample; roughly 66% occur only once, and around 3% lies in the top ten. The sample taken for sequencing was CD4+ T cells sorted from blood. The source of these receptors is a human donor in good health.

V is TRBV30 and J is TRBJ2-7, with D perhaps being TRBD1 or TRBD2 (6 bases each). With 5 bases removed from V and 0 bases from J, the gap between germline ends came to 17 bases. Germline V gene lookup returns CDR1 GTSNPN and CDR2 SVGIG (reference sequence). The CDR3 totals 15 residues. This CDR3 reads CAWSKRGVSSYEQYF. DNA for the CDR3: TGTGCCTGGTCCAAGAGGGGGGTGAGCTCCTACGAGCAGTACTTC.

This clone was picked up a small number of times. V usage is TRBV4-1 and J usage is TRBJ2-5, with TRBD2 as a possible D gene (6 bases). V lost 3 bases and J lost 5, with 16 bases in between. The germline gives CDR1 MGHRA, CDR2 YSYEKL. This CDR3 is 15 amino acids long. CDR3 coding DNA: TGCGCCAGCAGCCAGCCGCACGCGGAGGGGGAGACCCAGTACTTC. Translation gives CASSQPHAEGETQYF.